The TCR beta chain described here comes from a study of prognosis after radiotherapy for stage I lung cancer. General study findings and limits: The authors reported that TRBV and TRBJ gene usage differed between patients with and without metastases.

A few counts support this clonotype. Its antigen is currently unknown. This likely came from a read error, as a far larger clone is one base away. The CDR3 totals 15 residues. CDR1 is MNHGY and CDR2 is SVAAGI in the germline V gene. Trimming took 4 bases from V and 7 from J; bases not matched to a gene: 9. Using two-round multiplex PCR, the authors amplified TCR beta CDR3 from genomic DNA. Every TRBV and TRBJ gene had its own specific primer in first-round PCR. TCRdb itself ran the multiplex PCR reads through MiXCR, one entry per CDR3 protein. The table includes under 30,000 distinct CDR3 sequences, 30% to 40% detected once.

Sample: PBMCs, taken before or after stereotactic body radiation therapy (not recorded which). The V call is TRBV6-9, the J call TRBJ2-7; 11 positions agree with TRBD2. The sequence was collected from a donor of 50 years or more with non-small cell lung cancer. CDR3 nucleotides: TGTGCCAGCAGTTCCCCGGGACTAGCGGTATTGGAGCAGTACTTC. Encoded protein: CASSSPGLAVLEQYF.